The sequence of this T cell receptor beta chain was determined in a study of cytomegalovirus exposure and HLA in healthy donors. About this clone itself: What it binds is unknown.

The CDR3 spans 12 residues. Germline V gives CDR1 SGHAT, CDR2 FQNNGV. With 3 bases removed from V and 5 bases from J, the gap between germline ends came to 8 bases. Amplification used 60 Vbeta primers and 13 Jbeta primers. Sequencing used immunoSEQ multiplex PCR; TCRdb keeps in-frame clones, though not all of them. Counted here are some 120,000 clones, around 75% occurring once; the ten biggest clones make up roughly 10%. Regarding the study as a whole: The classifier reportedly diagnosed cytomegalovirus status with high sensitivity and specificity.

The sample was PBMCs. This chain links TRBV11-2 with TRBJ2-7; D might be TRBD1 (6 bases). This receptor was identified in a woman in her 50s in good health and CMV-seropositive. The chain's CDR3 is CASSFTGHEQYF. CDR3 nucleotide sequence: TGTGCCAGCAGCTTCACAGGGCACGAGCAGTACTTC.